The following is a T cell receptor (beta chain) sequence with its context. This clonotype has ten or more counts. Its cognate antigen has yet to be identified. It has no much larger one-base neighbor in the sample; base qualities were not kept. This entry belongs to a study of T cells after yellow fever vaccination (dated by TCRdb to the late 2010s). For the wider study: Libraries from fractions with low cell numbers were prepared with the SMART-Seq v4 Ultra Low Input RNA kit. To follow T-cell clones before and after both primary and booster YFV17D yellow fever vaccination, bulk TCR alpha and beta repertoires underwent longitudinal sequencing. The cohort comprised two healthy male donors, one aged 18 to 30 and one aged 30 to 40 years. Blood was collected at multiple timepoints before and after primary and secondary immunization, and bulk PBMC replicates and cell subsets were isolated. What the research found in general, with its limitations: Compared with the primary T-cell response, the secondary T-cell response was weaker but faster, peaking on day 5 rather than day 15. The study included only two donors, which limits how far the findings can be generalized. FACS-sorted repertoires could contain abundant contaminating clonotypes from the bulk population, so computational filtering was required. A small share of clonotypes occurred in both CD4 and CD8 compartments, likely arising from convergent recombination. After the booster, most clones that had expanded after primary vaccination were detected again (around 97% of CD4 and 88% of CD8), suggesting broad maintenance of memory.

Trimming costs V 1 base and J 4 bases, and their ends lie 5 bases apart. Sequences SGHTA (CDR1) and FQGNSA (CDR2) are obtained from the germline V gene. The CDR3, cysteine through phenylalanine, is 13 amino acids long. Just CDR3 DNA is preserved here, 39 bases in frame from base 1. TCR cDNA was synthesized by 5'RACE template switching, through which a universal primer site and unique molecular identifiers were introduced. Priming for cDNA synthesis came from both the TCR alpha and TCR beta constant segments. Two PCR steps were used to amplify libraries, with sample barcodes and sequencing adapters being added in the second step. Sequencing of the libraries was done on either Illumina HiSeq 2500 (2x100 bp) or NovaSeq (2x150 bp). The authors' analysis ran thus. MIGEC handled demultiplexing of reads and collapsing into UMI consensus sequences, while MiXCR performed V(D)J alignment. Using edgeR on replicate PBMC samples, clonotypes were called vaccine-responding if FDR was below 0.01 and the log2 fold change was above 5 up to day 15. Bulk clonotypes were assigned CD4 or CD8 identity according to which sequenced CD4 or CD8 repertoire held them at higher abundance. The public reads were run again by TCRdb, first through fastp at Q25 and then through MiXCR, and only productive beta chains were kept. Rows with one shared CDR3 protein collapse into an entry with the most common genes and DNA. The V and J calls were determined by TCRdb, not by the authors. For this sample the table gives 200,000 to 300,000 distinct CDR3 sequences, of which 6.9% were detected only once. Clones ranked in the top ten supply around 0.9% of the sample.

Reading the label with the study, this specimen's treatment or condition is: live attenuated yellow fever vaccine strain. PBMCs were isolated from peripheral blood using a standard Ficoll-Paque protocol. CD4 and CD8 T-cell fractions were isolated with Dynabeads CD4 and CD8 positive selection kits. TriZol was used to extract RNA from bulk PBMCs, CD4 and CD8 fractions, and dextramer-positive and dextramer-negative fractions. This TCR was recovered from a man aged 30 to 45 who received the YFV17D yellow fever vaccine. The chain is assembled from TRBV7-2 and TRBJ1-5, with no reliable assignment of the D segment. Source: CD4+ T cells sorted from PBMCs, taken 15 days after the yellow fever booster vaccination. The DNA is as follows: TGTGCCAGCAGCTTAGGAGTAAATCAGCCCCAGCATTTT. It encodes CASSLGVNQPQHF.